These T cell receptor beta chains were read from a single sample in a study of blood T cell repertoires in COVID-19. Libraries were prepared by immunoSEQ multiplex PCR; TCRdb keeps only in-frame clonotypes and omits some of them. Among some 670,000 clones listed, 75% to 90% were seen once. Sequences were obtained from peripheral blood. These receptors were collected from a woman aged 18-30 years with acute or convalescent COVID-19. CDR3s include the opening cysteine and the closing phenylalanine or tryptophan. The D gene is left open where the match is weak. Clone size is stated in some rows and not others, as once, few, many or a class when expanded.

D gene,clone size,J gene,V gene,CDR3 protein,CDR3 DNA
NA,NA,TRBJ1-5,TRBV12-5,CASASVPDQPQHF,TGTGCTAGTGCTAGTGTGCCCGATCAGCCCCAGCATTTT
NA,NA,TRBJ1-5,TRBV5-4,CASSPGGGNQPQHF,TGTGCCAGCAGCCCCGGGGGAGGCAATCAGCCCCAGCATTTT
TRBD1,once,TRBJ2-1,TRBV24-1,CATSDKGQGAPGEQFF,TGTGCCACCAGTGATAAAGGACAGGGGGCGCCCGGTGAGCAGTTCTTC
TRBD2,NA,TRBJ2-7,TRBV3-1/TRBV3-2,CASSQPTPQRGRGPYEQYF,TGTGCCAGCAGCCAACCGACGCCCCAGCGGGGTCGGGGACCCTACGAGCAGTACTTC
NA,NA,TRBJ2-7,TRBV5-1,CASRFTDRPAYEQYF,TGCGCCAGCAGATTCACTGACAGGCCCGCCTACGAGCAGTACTTC
NA,NA,TRBJ1-2,TRBV19,CASSIDSPNYGYTF,TGTGCCAGTAGTATTGACAGTCCAAACTATGGCTACACCTTC
NA,NA,TRBJ2-3,TRBV7-3,CASSLTPGSVSTDTQYF,TGTGCCAGCAGCTTAACGCCCGGGTCAGTCAGCACAGATACGCAGTATTTT
NA,NA,TRBJ1-1,TRBV25-1,CASSGTADTEAFF,TGTGCCAGCAGTGGGACAGCTGACACTGAAGCTTTCTTT
TRBD1,NA,TRBJ1-6,TRBV3-1/TRBV3-2,CASSPAIRQGSNSPLHF,TGTGCCAGCAGCCCCGCCATTCGACAGGGTTCTAATTCACCCCTCCACTTT
TRBD1,NA,TRBJ2-1,TRBV4-3,CASSQEGQGAWEQFF,TGCGCCAGCAGCCAAGAGGGACAGGGGGCGTGGGAGCAGTTCTTC
TRBD2,few,TRBJ2-7,TRBV7-2,CASTINGGGAYEQYF,TGTGCCAGCACAATTAATGGCGGGGGGGCGTACGAGCAGTACTTC
NA,NA,TRBJ2-2,TRBV5-1,CASARANTGELFF,TGCGCCAGCGCAAGAGCGAACACCGGGGAGCTGTTTTTT